The 31 T cell receptor beta chains below come from one sample, sequenced in a study of CD4+ T cells in melanoma. Assay: immunoSEQ multiplex PCR; the TCRdb copy retains only in-frame clones and omits some. In the table there are about 140,000 clones, about nine tenths of which are singletons. The receptor source for this set is a human donor with melanoma.

J is TRBJ1-1 and V is TRBV6-1; unclear D gene. There are 14 residues in the CDR3. The germline CDR1 and CDR2 sequences are MNHNS and SASEGT. Trimming pared 2 bases from V and 5 bases from J, leaving 12 bases between. The CDR3 DNA is TGTGCCAGCAGTGAATACGACGGTGGGACTGAAGCTTTCTTT. Translation gives CASSEYDGGTEAFF.

This chain uses TRBV4-2 with TRBJ2-5; 9 positions match TRBD2. V lost 1 base, J lost 0 bases, and 3 bases stayed unmatched. This CDR3 is 16 amino acids long. In germline, CDR1 is LGHNA, CDR2 YNFKEQ. For the CDR3, the DNA is TGTGCCAGCAGCCAAGGTAGCGGGGGAAACCAAGAGACCCAGTACTTC. Its protein product is CASSQGSGGNQETQYF.

As regards this clone: This CDR3 is also generated by other DNA sequences in the sample. The J gene is TRBJ1-3, the V gene TRBV19; D uncertain. The CDR3 is 15 residues long. Germline V gene sequence: CDR1 LNHDA, CDR2 SQIVND (reference sequence). The ends were cut back, 2 bases at V and 0 bases at J, with 8 bases in the middle. Here the CDR3 reads CASSILGPSGNTIYF. The CDR3 bases are TGTGCCAGTAGTATATTAGGACCCTCTGGAAACACCATATATTTT.

This clone came up a few times. This chain connects TRBV6-5 to TRBJ1-5; D perhaps matches TRBD1 (5 bases). The V gene lost 2 bases and the J gene lost 1 base, with 9 bases spanning the gap. Germline V CDR1 and CDR2: MNHEY, SVGAGI. The CDR3 is made up of 15 amino acids. CDR3 sequence: CASSYSSGSNQPQHF. CDR3 bases: TGTGCCAGCAGTTACAGTTCAGGGAGCAATCAGCCCCAGCATTTT.

CDR3 region: CASSLSGGFYNEQFF. DNA for the CDR3: TGTGCCAGCAGCTTATCCGGCGGGTTCTACAATGAGCAGTTCTTC. This chain connects TRBV7-8 to TRBJ2-1, with a weak D call TRBD2 (5 bases). Germline CDR1 SGHVS, CDR2 FQNEAQ. The V end was cut by 2 bases, the J end by 3 bases, with 11 bases between. This CDR3 has 15 residues.

This clone was counted a few times. The chain carries TRBV29-1 and TRBJ2-3; D call uncertain. Trimming pared 4 bases from V and 2 bases from J, leaving 7 bases between. This CDR3 has 12 amino acids. Germline values: CDR1 SQVTM, CDR2 ANQGSEA. The CDR3 nucleotides read TGCAGCGTTGTGACACACACAGATACGCAGTATTTT. Translating it yields CSVVTHTDTQYF.

This rearrangement joins TRBV5-1 to TRBJ2-5; the D gene is possibly TRBD1 (6 bases). The CDR3 loop spans 17 amino acids. Germline loops: CDR1 SGHRS, CDR2 YFSETQ. V gave up 0 bases and J gave up 5 bases, with 20 bases separating them. For the CDR3, the DNA is TGCGCCAGCAGCTTGGCCACCGGCAGGGGTACCAGGGAGACCCAGTACTTC. Encoded protein: CASSLATGRGTRETQYF.

The CDR3 is CASSSSGTVNTGELFF. CDR3 in DNA: TGTGCCAGCAGCTCCTCCGGGACGGTGAACACCGGGGAGCTGTTTTTT. The rearrangement joins TRBV11-3 to TRBJ2-2; the D gene could be TRBD1 or TRBD2 (5 bases each). Germline V gene data show CDR1 as SGHNT and CDR2 as YENEEA. Trimming pared 4 bases from V and 1 base from J, leaving 13 bases between. The CDR3 consists of 16 residues.

This clone was picked up one time. V and J are TRBV5-1 and TRBJ1-6; possible D gene TRBD1, 6 bases. The length of the CDR3 is 15 residues. Germline lookup yields CDR1 SGHRS and CDR2 YFSETQ. The V end lost 6 bases, the J end lost 7 bases, and 17 bases lay between the germline ends. The CDR3 nucleotides are TGCGCCAGCAAGGAAGGGGGGCTTCGGAATTCACCCCTCCACTTT. It codes for CASKEGGLRNSPLHF.

The V gene is TRBV27, the J gene TRBJ2-1; 12 bases align to TRBD2. The CDR3 is 19 residues long. Germline V CDR1 and CDR2: MNHEY, SMNVEV (reference sequence). The V and J ends lost 4 bases and 3 bases, in that order; junction bases with no gene match: 13. The CDR3 loop reads CASSSRTSGTRGFYNEQFF. CDR3 sequence (DNA): TGTGCCAGCAGTTCGCGGACTAGCGGGACCAGAGGGTTCTACAATGAGCAGTTCTTC.

The DNA for the CDR3 is TGCGCCAGCCTGGGGGGGGGCGGAGGGAAAGGCGGCTACACCTTC. Translated: CASLGGGGGKGGYTF. The chain employs TRBV10-2 and TRBJ1-2; possible D gene TRBD1, 6 bases. The CDR3 runs 15 residues. The V gene's germline CDR1 is WSHSY and CDR2 SAAADI. V lost 8 bases and J 8 bases, leaving 24 bases between the germline ends.

This clone was detected a few times. The chain joins TRBV6-1 to TRBJ2-5, with TRBD2 identical over 9 bases. Germline CDR1 reads MNHNS; CDR2 reads SASEGT. This CDR3 spans 17 amino acids. Losses at the gene ends were 2 bases for V and 4 bases for J; bases not matched to a gene: 11. The CDR3 sequence is CASSERSGRGGTETQYF. CDR3 coding DNA: TGTGCCAGCAGTGAAAGGTCCGGGCGGGGGGGCACAGAGACCCAGTACTTC.

The chain has TRBV2 and TRBJ2-1; 10 bases agree with TRBD2. The CDR3 has 15 amino acids. Germline loops: CDR1 SNHLY, CDR2 FYNNEI. J lost 6 bases, V lost 10 bases, and 12 bases had no gene match. CDR3 residues: CAIRVQRGGANEQFF. In nucleotides, the CDR3 is TGTGCCATCAGGGTACAGCGGGGGGGTGCCAATGAGCAGTTCTTC.

The V gene is TRBV5-1, the J gene TRBJ2-7; 9 nucleotides line up with TRBD2. The CDR3 covers 15 residues. Germline values: CDR1 SGHRS, CDR2 YFSETQ. With 0 bases clipped from V and 5 bases from J, the junction kept 6 bases outside the gene matches. The CDR3 spells CASSLASLAGNEQYF. CDR3 nucleotide sequence: TGCGCCAGCAGCTTGGCCTCACTAGCGGGTAACGAGCAGTACTTC.

V and J are TRBV30 and TRBJ2-3; D may match TRBD1 or TRBD2 (6 bases each). Germline lookup yields CDR1 GTSNPN and CDR2 SVGIG (reference sequence). CDR3 length equals 14 residues. The V and J ends lost 3 bases and 3 bases respectively, with 13 bases between them. The CDR3 DNA sequence: TGTGCCTGGAGCGAGGGGGGAGCAACAGATACGCAGTATTTT. Translated, it gives CAWSEGGATDTQYF.

The chain recombines TRBV14 with TRBJ2-3; TRBD2 matches 10 bases. V was pared by 4 bases and J by 5 bases, with 12 bases of the junction left unmatched. From germline, CDR1 is SGHDN and CDR2 FVKESK. The CDR3 runs 17 residues. The CDR3 region has the DNA TGTGCCAGCAGCCGAAACCTAGCGGGGGCCAGGGTAGATACGCAGTATTTT. It is translated as CASSRNLAGARVDTQYF.

The gene calls are TRBV29-1 and TRBJ2-3; D is unresolved. Trimming removed 4 bases at V and 0 bases at J, with 11 bases between. This CDR3 is 14 amino acids long. Germline V lookup: CDR1 SQVTM, CDR2 ANQGSEA. DNA for the CDR3: TGCAGCGTTGCCGGAGTCTCTAGCACAGATACGCAGTATTTT. Amino acids: CSVAGVSSTDTQYF.

The CDR3 region has the DNA TGTGCCACCAGGGGGACAGACTCCTACGAGCAGTACTTC. Translating gives CATRGTDSYEQYF. The chain couples TRBV19 to TRBJ2-7; 7 positions match TRBD1. The germline V gene has CDR1 LNHDA and CDR2 SQIVND (reference sequence). The J segment lost 0 bases and the V segment lost 10 bases, leaving 6 bases of the junction unmatched. The CDR3 totals 13 residues. Full variable domain (remainder filled in from reference TRBV19 and TRBJ2-7): DGGITQSPKYLFRKEGQNVTLSCEQNLNHDAMYWYRQDPGQGLRLIYYSQIVNDFQKGDIAEGYSVSREKKESFPLTVTSAQKNPTAFYLCATRGTDSYEQYFGPGTRLTVT.

The chain recombines TRBV7-9 with TRBJ1-1, with no clear D. The CDR3 totals 12 residues. The ends were cut back, 3 bases at V and 3 bases at J, with 5 bases in the middle. Germline V lookup: CDR1 SEHNR, CDR2 FQNEAQ (reference sequence). The CDR3 here is CASSFEYTEAFF. The CDR3 nucleotides are TGTGCCAGCAGCTTCGAGTACACTGAAGCTTTCTTT.

This sequence joins TRBV30 and TRBJ2-5; D could derive from TRBD1 or TRBD2 (6 bases each). In germline, CDR1 is GTSNPN, CDR2 SVGIG (reference sequence). The CDR3 covers 12 residues. V gave up 6 bases and J gave up 5 bases, with 13 bases separating them. The CDR3: CACSRGLETQYF. The CDR3 DNA is TGTGCCTGCTCCAGGGGACTTGAGACCCAGTACTTC.

The V call is TRBV19, the J call TRBJ2-3; D may match TRBD1 or TRBD2 (6 bases each). Germline V lookup: CDR1 LNHDA, CDR2 SQIVND (reference sequence). Trimming stripped 4 bases from V and 7 bases from J, with 15 bases between. The CDR3 loop spans 14 amino acids. The CDR3 loop reads CASSTSGAGNTQYF. The CDR3 DNA follows: TGTGCCAGTAGTACGTCGGGGGCGGGCAATACGCAGTATTTT. Together with reference TRBV19 and TRBJ2-3, the CDR3 gives the full variable domain: DGGITQSPKYLFRKEGQNVTLSCEQNLNHDAMYWYRQDPGQGLRLIYYSQIVNDFQKGDIAEGYSVSREKKESFPLTVTSAQKNPTAFYLCASSTSGAGNTQYFGPGTRLTVL.

The chain links TRBV14 to TRBJ2-5, with no clear D. Germline V gene data show CDR1 as SGHDN and CDR2 as FVKESK. This CDR3 comprises 14 residues. Trimming took off 1 base at V and 5 bases at J, with 11 bases between the two ends. The CDR3 DNA reads TGTGCCAGCAGCCAAGGGAGTTTTACGGAGACCCAGTACTTC. Translated: CASSQGSFTETQYF.

The rearrangement joins TRBV7-9 to TRBJ1-3; 11 positions match TRBD1. Looked up from germline, CDR1 is SEHNR and CDR2 is FQNEAQ (reference sequence). CDR3 length: 18 residues. V trimming: 2 bases; J trimming: 2 bases; junction bases outside the gene matches: 8. CDR3 in amino acids: CASSLWGGQGAAGNTIYF. The CDR3 DNA reads as TGTGCCAGCAGCTTATGGGGAGGACAGGGGGCGGCTGGAAACACCATATATTTT.

The rearrangement links TRBV7-9 to TRBJ1-6; D remains ambiguous. Germline assignment: CDR1 SEHNR and CDR2 FQNEAQ (reference sequence). V dropped 1 base and J dropped 6 bases, with 4 bases sitting between them. The CDR3 totals 13 residues. CDR3 sequence: CASSLVPNSPLHF. The CDR3 DNA reads as TGTGCCAGCAGCTTAGTCCCTAATTCACCCCTCCACTTT.

This clone has more than one count but fewer than ten. Other DNA sequences from this sample encode an identical CDR3 as well. The rearrangement uses TRBV5-1 and TRBJ1-1; D is ambiguous. CDR1 is SGHRS, CDR2 YFSETQ, per germline. Trimming removed 0 bases at V and 0 bases at J, with 3 bases between. The CDR3 consists of 13 residues. The chain's CDR3 is CASSLVVNTEAFF. The CDR3 DNA follows: TGCGCCAGCAGCTTGGTAGTGAACACTGAAGCTTTCTTT.

This sequence joins TRBV25-1 and TRBJ2-3, with a weak D call TRBD2 (6 bases). Trimming left V 9 bases short and J 5 bases short, with 18 bases between. CDR1 is MGHDK, CDR2 SYGVNS, per germline. The CDR3 has 14 amino acids. The CDR3 region has the DNA TGTGCCAGTGGGGAGGCCAGAGAAGGAGATACGCAGTATTTT. Its translation: CASGEAREGDTQYF.

The chain has TRBV6-5 and TRBJ2-2, with D possibly being TRBD1 (6 bases). V gave up 2 bases and J gave up 1 base, with 8 bases separating them. Germline assignment: CDR1 MNHEY and CDR2 SVGAGI. The CDR3 totals 15 residues. This chain's CDR3 is CASSYTRGNTGELFF. For the CDR3, the DNA is TGTGCCAGCAGTTACACCAGGGGGAACACCGGGGAGCTGTTTTTT.

The chain employs TRBV19 and TRBJ2-2; 7 nucleotides line up with TRBD2. Unmatched junction bases numbered 14, after V lost 10 bases and J lost 6 bases. The CDR3 sequence is 15 residues long. Germline CDR1 is LNHDA and CDR2 is SQIVND (reference sequence). For the CDR3, the DNA is TGTGCCACTCAGAGGGCGGGGGTCGTCGCCGGGGAGCTGTTTTTT. Translation: CATQRAGVVAGELFF.

V usage is TRBV27 and J usage is TRBJ2-7; 9 nucleotides match TRBD1. The CDR3 covers 15 residues. Germline CDR1 reads MNHEY; CDR2 reads SMNVEV (reference sequence). Trimming took 2 bases from V and 3 from J; bases not matched to a gene: 5. For the CDR3, the DNA is TGTGCCAGCAGTTTAGGGGGGACAGGGCTCTACGAGCAGTACTTC. Translated: CASSLGGTGLYEQYF.

Comment on this clone: The CDR3 does not close with the conserved phenylalanine or tryptophan, likely indicating a read error. The DNA is omitted, as the CDR3 cannot be located on it reliably, and the CDR3 follows TCRdb's listing. The chain combines TRBV10-1 with TRBJ1-2. The CDR3 is 9 amino acids long, termini counted. CDR1 is WNHNN, CDR2 SYGVQD, per germline (reference sequence). The CDR3 here is CASPRTESS.

The chain uses TRBV2 and TRBJ2-7; perhaps TRBD2 as D (5 bases). Germline assignment: CDR1 SNHLY and CDR2 FYNNEI. The CDR3 totals 14 residues. Trimming pared 4 bases from V and 2 bases from J, leaving 12 bases between. The CDR3 region has the DNA TGTGCCAGCAGTGGTAAGAGGGTCCCCTACGAGCAGTACTTC. Its translation is CASSGKRVPYEQYF. Supplemented by reference TRBV2 and TRBJ2-7, the full variable domain reads EPEVTQTPSHQVTQMGQEVILRCVPISNHLYFYWYRQILGQKVEFLVSFYNNEISEKSEIFDDQFSVERPDGSNFTLKIRSTKLEDSAMYFCASSGKRVPYEQYFGPGTRLTVT.